Presented here are 11 T cell receptor beta chains from one specimen sequenced in a study of a mutant IDH1 vaccine in newly diagnosed glioma. For these receptors, no antigen is known. The sample's time point: week 11, during vaccination. It was 300 ug of mutant IDH1 20-mer peptide that made up each vaccine dose, given with topical imiquimod. Sequencing was performed with immunoSEQ multiplex PCR; in TCRdb, only in-frame clones are kept and a portion is missing. Counted here are some 130,000 clones, about 82% occurring once; the ten biggest clones make up under 5.5%. Here the sequenced sample was PBMCs, taken from a glioma patient whose treatment included an IDH1 peptide vaccine. The receptor source for this set is a man in his forties with glioma.

This clone has just a few counts. This chain connects TRBV25-1 to TRBJ1-2; TRBD1 is a possible D gene (5 bases). The V and J ends lost 4 bases and 7 bases respectively, with 13 bases between them. CDR3 length: 13 residues. CDR1 is MGHDK, CDR2 SYGVNS, per germline. The CDR3 nucleotides are TGTGCCAGCAGTGGAGGGTCTAGGGGTGGCTACACCTTC. Protein product: CASSGGSRGGYTF.

This chain links TRBV11-2 with TRBJ2-6; the D gene could be TRBD1 or TRBD2 (5 bases each). The CDR3 contains 16 residues. Between the trimmed V and J ends, which lost 5 bases and 0 bases, there was a span of 11 bases. Germline V gene data show CDR1 as SGHAT and CDR2 as FQNNGV. The CDR3 region is CASSPRDGSGANVLTF. The CDR3 DNA sequence: TGTGCCAGCAGCCCTAGGGACGGCTCTGGGGCCAACGTCCTGACTTTC.

A note on this clone: A read error may account for a junction end that differs from germline. V is TRBV2 and J is TRBJ2-7, with 7 nucleotides matching TRBD1. The CDR3 runs to 13 residues. Germline V gene data show CDR1 as SNHLY and CDR2 as FYNNEI. The CDR3 loop reads CASSSGQPYERYF. In nucleotides, the CDR3 is TGTGCCAGCAGCTCGGGACAGCCCTACGAGCGGTACTTC.

This chain connects TRBV7-2 to TRBJ2-7; D gene unclear. CDR1 SGHTA and CDR2 FQGNSA come from the germline V gene. V gave up 6 bases and J gave up 3 bases, with 6 bases separating them. There are 11 residues in the CDR3. For the CDR3, the DNA is TGTGCCAGCAGTGGCCTCTACGAGCAGTACTTC. It encodes CASSGLYEQYF.

The V and J genes are TRBV27 and TRBJ2-7, with a weak D call TRBD2 (6 bases). There are 15 residues in the CDR3. Trimming left V 3 bases short and J 2 bases short, with 14 bases between. From germline, CDR1 is MNHEY and CDR2 SMNVEV (reference sequence). The CDR3 loop is CASSFVGGSPYEQYF. Written as DNA, the CDR3 is TGTGCCAGCAGTTTTGTAGGAGGGTCTCCCTACGAGCAGTACTTC.

This rearrangement joins TRBV6-6 to TRBJ1-5; D not resolved. V was trimmed by 7 bases and J by 2 bases, leaving 12 bases between them. Germline CDR1 is MNHNY and CDR2 is SVGAGI (reference sequence). This CDR3 is 14 amino acids long. The DNA for the CDR3 is TGTGCCAGCATCCCCTACGGGCGCAATCAGCCCCAGCATTTT. It encodes CASIPYGRNQPQHF.

This sequence joins TRBV4-3 and TRBJ2-3; a possible D gene is TRBD1 (6 bases). CDR1 LGHNA and CDR2 YSLEER come from the germline V gene. The CDR3 sequence is 14 residues long. The V end was cut by 4 bases, the J end by 0 bases, with 8 bases between. DNA for the CDR3: TGCGCCAGCAGCCGGGACATAAGCACAGATACGCAGTATTTT. Protein sequence: CASSRDISTDTQYF.

The V gene is TRBV5-4, the J gene TRBJ2-5, with 10 nucleotides matching TRBD2. V shed 1 base and J 0 bases; nucleotides not matched to a gene: 6. The germline V gene has CDR1 SGHNT and CDR2 YYREEE (reference sequence). This CDR3 comprises 17 residues. The CDR3 nucleotides are TGTGCCAGCAGCTTGAAACTAGCGGGACGGTACCAAGAGACCCAGTACTTC. Amino acids: CASSLKLAGRYQETQYF.

This clone was recorded only once. The chain joins TRBV7-9 to TRBJ2-1, with D unclear. Germline CDR1 and CDR2: SEHNR and FQNEAQ (reference sequence). V was shortened by 5 bases and J by 6 bases, with 14 bases between the two germline ends. This CDR3 is 14 amino acids long. Here the CDR3 DNA reads TGTGCCAGCAGCCCTGAAAGGGCCCCCAATGAGCAGTTCTTC. Protein: CASSPERAPNEQFF.

This clone came up a few times. The V and J genes are TRBV5-1 and TRBJ1-1; 7 positions match TRBD1. Germline values: CDR1 SGHRS, CDR2 YFSETQ. The CDR3 runs 14 residues. The trim removed 0 bases at V and 4 bases at J, leaving 3 bases unmatched. The CDR3 loop reads CASSLGQGITEAFF. The CDR3 DNA sequence: TGCGCCAGCAGCTTGGGACAGGGAATCACTGAAGCTTTCTTT.

With regard to this clone: The sample contains more than one DNA sequence encoding this CDR3. The chain links TRBV10-3 to TRBJ2-7; D ambiguous. V lost 0 bases to trimming and J lost 2 bases, with 2 bases between them. Germline CDR1 is ENHRY and CDR2 is SYGVKD. This CDR3 comprises 12 residues. This CDR3 reads CAISESTYEQYF. In nucleotides, the CDR3 is TGTGCCATCAGTGAGTCAACCTACGAGCAGTACTTC.